This T cell receptor (beta chain) was found in a study of neurological immune-mediated disorders. V was clipped by 7 bases and J by 3 bases; unmatched bases: 7. Germline V gene sequence: CDR1 SQVTM, CDR2 ANQGSEA. This CDR3 is built from 13 residues. The authors made cDNA by 5'RACE with 10-nucleotide random UMIs. TCRdb reprocessed the 5' RACE reads via MiXCR and lists one record per CDR3 protein. The repertoire consists of about 59,000 distinct CDR3 sequences, with over 9.5% occurring once and the leading ten covering over 8.5%. This clonotype has a count of ten or more. The source is a woman in her fifties or sixties with HTLV-1-associated myelopathy (HAM/TSP). The material sequenced was PBMCs. This chain connects TRBV29-1 to TRBJ2-7; 9 bases map to TRBD1. The CDR3 sequence: CSGPGQGVYEQYF. CDR3 DNA: TGCAGCGGCCCGGGACAGGGTGTCTACGAGCAGTACTTC.